This T cell receptor beta chain was obtained from a study of blood T cell repertoires in COVID-19. V lost 2 bases and J 13 bases, leaving 12 bases between the germline ends. CDR3 length: 12 residues. Germline values: CDR1 SGHNT, CDR2 YYREEE (reference sequence). Clones were sequenced by immunoSEQ multiplex PCR, and TCRdb holds only the in-frame ones, with some missing. The sample shows over 250,000 clones, roughly nine tenths of them seen only once. The sequenced sample consisted of PBMCs or T cells enriched from blood (not recorded which). This receptor was identified in a woman between 18 and 29 years old who had recovered from COVID-19. The chain has TRBV5-4 and TRBJ1-4; D is possibly TRBD1 (6 bases). The CDR3 reads CASSLQGGVLFF. The DNA for the CDR3 is TGTGCCAGCAGCTTACAGGGTGGGGTACTGTTTTTT.